This T cell receptor (beta chain) was profiled in a study of blood T cells in healthy people across ages. Germline lookup yields CDR1 SGHNT and CDR2 YYREEE (reference sequence). This CDR3 region has 16 residues. V gave up 4 bases and J gave up 0 bases, with 17 bases separating them. Primers used in a second PCR of roughly 6 to 11 cycles were a sample-barcoded 5' primer and a J-beta primer mix. TCRdb re-analysed the 5' RACE reads in MiXCR, keeping a single row per CDR3 protein. The sample has 350,000 to 450,000 distinct CDR3 sequences; 45% to 65% are singletons. This clonotype was observed a handful of times.

This receptor was obtained from a man aged 60 to 69 in good health. The V call is TRBV5-4, the J call TRBJ2-7; D possibly corresponds to TRBD1 (6 bases). The source material was blood. Here the CDR3 DNA reads TGTGCCAGCAGCGATCCTGGGGGCATCAGCTCCTACGAGCAGTACTTC. Translating it yields CASSDPGGISSYEQYF. The full variable domain, in which reference TRBV5-4 and TRBJ2-7 provide the parts outside the CDR3, is ETGVTQSPTHLIKTRGQQVTLRCSSQSGHNTVSWYQQALGQGPQFIFQYYREEENGRGNFPPRFSGLQFPNYSSELNVNALELDDSALYLCASSDPGGISSYEQYFGPGTRLTVT.